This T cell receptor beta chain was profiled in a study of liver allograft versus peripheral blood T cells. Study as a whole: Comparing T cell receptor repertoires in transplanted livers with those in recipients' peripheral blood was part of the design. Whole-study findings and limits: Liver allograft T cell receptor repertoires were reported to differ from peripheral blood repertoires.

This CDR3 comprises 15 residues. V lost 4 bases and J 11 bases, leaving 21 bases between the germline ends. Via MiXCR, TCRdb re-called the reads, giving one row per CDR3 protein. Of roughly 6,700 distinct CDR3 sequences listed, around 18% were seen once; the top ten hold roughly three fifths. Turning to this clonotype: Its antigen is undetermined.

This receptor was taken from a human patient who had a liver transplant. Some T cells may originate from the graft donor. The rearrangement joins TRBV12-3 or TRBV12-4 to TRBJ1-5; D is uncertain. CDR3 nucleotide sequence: TGTGCCAGCAGTTCTAGAGGCATGGACCCCATGTCCCAGCATTTT. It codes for CASSSRGMDPMSQHF.